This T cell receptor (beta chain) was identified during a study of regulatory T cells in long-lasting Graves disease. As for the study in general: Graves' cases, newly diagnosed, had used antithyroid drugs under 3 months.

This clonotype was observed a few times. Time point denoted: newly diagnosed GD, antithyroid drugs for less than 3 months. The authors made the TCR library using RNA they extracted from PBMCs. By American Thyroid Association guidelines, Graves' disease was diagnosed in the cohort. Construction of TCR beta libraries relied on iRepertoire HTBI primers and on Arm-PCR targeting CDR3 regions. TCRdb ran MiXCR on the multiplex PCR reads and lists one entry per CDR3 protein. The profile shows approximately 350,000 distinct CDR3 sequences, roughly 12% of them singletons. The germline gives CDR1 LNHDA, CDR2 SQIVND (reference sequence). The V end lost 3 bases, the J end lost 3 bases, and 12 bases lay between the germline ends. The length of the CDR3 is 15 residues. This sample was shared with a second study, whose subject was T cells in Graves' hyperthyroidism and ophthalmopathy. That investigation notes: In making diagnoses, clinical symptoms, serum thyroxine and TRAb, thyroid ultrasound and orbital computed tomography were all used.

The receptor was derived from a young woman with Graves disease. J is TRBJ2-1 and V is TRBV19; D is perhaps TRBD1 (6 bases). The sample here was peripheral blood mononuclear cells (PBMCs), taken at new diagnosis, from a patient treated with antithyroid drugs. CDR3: CASSIYQGSYNEQFF. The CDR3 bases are TGTGCCAGTAGTATTTATCAGGGGAGCTACAATGAGCAGTTCTTC.